This paragraph covers one TCR beta chain sequence. No cognate antigen has been identified for it. Base qualities are missing; no much larger clone stands one base away. The sample belongs to a study of T cell responses to AZD1222 COVID-19 vaccine (dated by TCRdb to the early 2020s). Study-level background: AZD1222 recipients given second doses at about 4 weeks or at about 12 weeks were pooled, since spike-specific TCR depth and breadth were not found to differ between the two schedules. TCR sequencing was performed for 230 to 250 trial participants, of whom roughly 200 were given two doses of AZD1222 and approximately 25 were given two doses of MenACWY control vaccine. Trial participants were enrolled by age into 18-55, 56-69 and 70-plus year subgroups, with 148, 28 and 57 TCR-sequenced participants respectively. Points the paper makes about the study in general: A significant rise in spike-specific TCR breadth and depth was observed after two AZD1222 doses relative to day 0 and relative to MenACWY recipients. In the small 56-69-year group, the increase in depth fell short of significance, most likely because of low power. CD4 TCRs associated with the vaccine covered the entire spike protein, and the dominant responses were in regions 160-218 and 743-854. Reportedly, close to half of the unique spike-specific TCRs recognized epitopes lying outside the regions that are mutated in the B.1.351 and B.1.1.7 variants. Conclusions about previously exposed vaccinees were limited because only six AZD1222 recipients were SARS-CoV-2 seropositive at baseline. Participants were mostly white British, with more females than males. The authors suggested clonal diversity may have been underestimated. No day 14 peak-response samples were available, so repertoires were characterized only after the peak T cell response.

The CDR3 regions of human TCRbeta chains were subjected to immunosequencing. Processing in the source paper ran as follows. TCRs in the repertoires were compared against a reference library of SARS-CoV-2-specific TCRs that had been generated with the MIRA antigen-specificity platform. Breadth was defined as the fraction of unique TCRs that were SARS-CoV-2-associated. Depth was defined as the fraction of total T cells that were SARS-CoV-2-associated. Using the MIRA data, each spike-specific TCR was mapped to the spike region that the TCR reacts to and placed in a CD4 or CD8 class. Log10-transformed breadth and depth values were compared by one-way ANOVA with Sidak's multiple comparisons tests. Not all clones reach the TCRdb copy of this immuneACCESS table, which keeps in-frame sequences only. Checked studies attribute under half of the gap to unresolved V genes and leave the rest unexplained. V and J calls and clone size follow that table, whereas D and trimming were derived from the DNA. In this sample the table shows roughly 130,000 clones, around 84% of which occur a single time. The ten largest clones take up roughly an eighth of the sample.

The time point tag for this specimen amounts to: baseline before first vaccination. Vaccinee samples were obtained from the UK trials COV001 and COV002, which included a single-blind randomized controlled phase 2/3 trial of AZD1222 (ChAdOx1 nCoV-19) in healthy adults. For TCRbeta chain sequencing, PBMC samples from trial participants were taken at day 0 and at day 28 after the second dose. Measured from the cysteine to the phenylalanine, the CDR3 is 15 residues long. Only the CDR3 region is kept as DNA, spanning 45 bases read in frame from base 1. According to the germline V gene (reference sequence), CDR1 reads SEHNR and CDR2 reads FQNEAQ. V loses 2 bases, J loses 1 base, and the germline ends lie 11 bases apart.

The chain is made from TRBV7-9 and TRBJ1-1; the D gene is not confidently resolved. The sample in question was peripheral blood, obtained on day 0 of AZD1222 vaccination. This clonotype was obtained from an adult in good health. In nucleotide form, the sequence is TGTGCCAGCAGCTTATCCCGACGGACGAACACTGAAGCTTTCTTT. It translates to CASSLSRRTNTEAFF.